A selection of T cell receptor beta chains follows, all from one sample in a study of low-dose radiotherapy and immunotherapy resistance in tumors. TCRdb reprocessed the reads with MiXCR, giving one entry per CDR3 protein. The sample lists 65,000 to 95,000 distinct CDR3 sequences, 18% occurring once. The source was PBMCs, collected before treatment. The origin of the receptors is a male donor with prostate cancer. CDR3s include the opening cysteine and the closing phenylalanine or tryptophan. Each record gives: V gene, D gene, J gene, clone size, CDR3 protein, CDR3 DNA. The D gene is left open where the match is weak. Part of the rows lack a size; the others show once, few, many or a class for expanded clones.

v_gene: TRBV18
d_gene: TRBD1
j_gene: TRBJ2-6
abundance: many
CDR3aa: CASSPPGQVLSGANVLTF
CDR3nt: TGTGCCAGCTCACCGCCGGGACAGGTTCTTTCAGGGGCCAACGTCCTGACTTTC

v_gene: TRBV5-1
d_gene: NA
j_gene: TRBJ1-1
abundance: many
CDR3aa: CASSLRRNLMNTEAFF
CDR3nt: TGCGCCAGCAGCTTGCGCCGGAACCTCATGAACACTGAAGCTTTCTTT

v_gene: TRBV10-3
d_gene: TRBD1
j_gene: TRBJ1-1
abundance: many
CDR3aa: CAISEETGRTEAFF
CDR3nt: TGTGCCATCAGTGAGGAGACAGGGAGGACTGAAGCTTTCTTT

v_gene: TRBV6-2/TRBV6-3
d_gene: TRBD2
j_gene: TRBJ2-1
abundance: many
CDR3aa: CASSYRVAGHNEQFF
CDR3nt: TGTGCCAGCAGTTACAGGGTAGCGGGGCACAATGAGCAGTTCTTC

v_gene: TRBV25-1
d_gene: NA
j_gene: TRBJ2-3
abundance: many
CDR3aa: CASSGTGPLRTDTQYF
CDR3nt: TGTGCCAGCAGTGGTACAGGGCCCCTGCGCACAGATACGCAGTATTTT

v_gene: TRBV12-5
d_gene: TRBD1
j_gene: TRBJ2-1
abundance: many
CDR3aa: CASGRYETGLMFEQFF
CDR3nt: TGTGCTAGTGGTCGTTATGAGACAGGGCTGATGTTTGAGCAGTTCTTC

v_gene: TRBV7-8
d_gene: NA
j_gene: TRBJ2-1
abundance: many
CDR3aa: CASSVSISSYNEQFF
CDR3nt: TGTGCCAGCAGCGTTAGCATTAGCTCCTACAATGAGCAGTTCTTC

v_gene: TRBV5-6
d_gene: TRBD1
j_gene: TRBJ1-3
abundance: many
CDR3aa: CASSLVGTGTGEGNTIYF
CDR3nt: TGTGCCAGCAGCTTGGTGGGGACCGGGACAGGGGAAGGAAACACCATATATTTT

v_gene: TRBV20-1
d_gene: NA
j_gene: TRBJ2-7
abundance: many
CDR3aa: CSARVVGRTSYEQYF
CDR3nt: TGCAGTGCTAGAGTGGTGGGGCGAACCTCCTACGAGCAGTACTTC

v_gene: TRBV4-3
d_gene: NA
j_gene: TRBJ1-2
abundance: NA
CDR3aa: CASSQALVGQGPGYGYTF
CDR3nt: TGCGCCAGCAGCCAAGCCCTCGTCGGGCAGGGCCCGGGATATGGCTACACCTTC

v_gene: TRBV28
d_gene: NA
j_gene: TRBJ1-6
abundance: many
CDR3aa: CATMSVGVRSPLHF
CDR3nt: TGTGCCACCATGTCCGTGGGGGTCCGATCACCCCTCCACTTT

v_gene: TRBV10-2
d_gene: NA
j_gene: TRBJ1-1
abundance: many
CDR3aa: CASSDRAGVQTEAFF
CDR3nt: TGCGCCAGCAGTGATCGTGCAGGGGTTCAAACTGAAGCTTTCTTT

v_gene: TRBV19
d_gene: NA
j_gene: TRBJ1-6
abundance: many
CDR3aa: CASSSGAERNSPLHF
CDR3nt: TGTGCCAGTAGCAGCGGGGCAGAACGAAATTCACCCCTCCACTTT

v_gene: TRBV9
d_gene: TRBD1
j_gene: TRBJ1-5
abundance: NA
CDR3aa: CASSVGDRGIQPQHF
CDR3nt: TGTGCCAGCAGCGTAGGGGACAGGGGGATTCAGCCCCAGCATTTT

v_gene: TRBV5-6
d_gene: TRBD1
j_gene: TRBJ1-2
abundance: NA
CDR3aa: CASSDDRVPYGYTF
CDR3nt: TGTGCCAGCAGCGACGACAGGGTACCTTATGGCTACACCTTC

v_gene: TRBV5-1
d_gene: NA
j_gene: TRBJ1-1
abundance: many
CDR3aa: CASSLDRSRAAFF
CDR3nt: TGTGCCAGCAGCTTGGACAGATCCAGGGCAGCTTTCTTT

v_gene: TRBV3-1
d_gene: NA
j_gene: TRBJ2-3
abundance: many
CDR3aa: CASSQGTTDTQYF
CDR3nt: TGTGCCAGCAGCCAAGGAACCACAGATACGCAGTATTTT

v_gene: TRBV20-1
d_gene: NA
j_gene: TRBJ2-6
abundance: NA
CDR3aa: CSAKFSGANVLTF
CDR3nt: TGCAGTGCTAAGTTCTCTGGGGCCAACGTCCTGACTTTC

v_gene: TRBV11-3
d_gene: NA
j_gene: TRBJ2-1
abundance: many
CDR3aa: CASSLEGTGLNNEQFF
CDR3nt: TGTGCCAGCAGCTTAGAGGGGACGGGCCTAAACAATGAGCAGTTCTTC

v_gene: TRBV6-5
d_gene: NA
j_gene: TRBJ2-4
abundance: NA
CDR3aa: CASRSPGDKNIQYF
CDR3nt: TGTGCCAGCAGATCCCCGGGGGACAAAAACATTCAGTACTTC

v_gene: TRBV2
d_gene: NA
j_gene: TRBJ2-6
abundance: many
CDR3aa: CASSEALGYIPSYSGANVLTF
CDR3nt: TGTGCCAGCAGTGAAGCTTTGGGGTACATCCCCAGTTACTCTGGGGCCAACGTCCTGACTTTC

v_gene: TRBV19
d_gene: TRBD1
j_gene: TRBJ1-1
abundance: NA
CDR3aa: CASSAGTGVSTEAFF
CDR3nt: TGTGCCAGTAGTGCCGGGACAGGGGTTTCGACTGAAGCTTTCTTT

v_gene: TRBV5-5
d_gene: NA
j_gene: TRBJ2-3
abundance: many
CDR3aa: CASSPNPGVADTQYF
CDR3nt: TGTGCCAGCAGCCCCAACCCGGGTGTTGCAGATACGCAGTATTTT

v_gene: TRBV5-1
d_gene: TRBD1
j_gene: TRBJ2-5
abundance: NA
CDR3aa: CASSVTGLETQYF
CDR3nt: TGCGCCAGCAGCGTGACAGGGTTGGAGACCCAGTACTTC

v_gene: TRBV29-1
d_gene: NA
j_gene: TRBJ1-5
abundance: once
CDR3aa: CSVEMGGGFGNQPQHF
CDR3nt: TGCAGCGTTGAAATGGGTGGCGGGTTTGGCAATCAGCCCCAGCATTTT

v_gene: TRBV19
d_gene: TRBD1
j_gene: TRBJ1-2
abundance: many
CDR3aa: CASSIRLGTGTNLYGYTF
CDR3nt: TGTGCCAGTAGTATCCGCCTCGGGACAGGAACAAACCTCTATGGCTACACCTTC

v_gene: TRBV27
d_gene: NA
j_gene: TRBJ2-1
abundance: NA
CDR3aa: CASRSGTGAYNEQFF
CDR3nt: TGTGCCAGCAGATCCGGGACGGGAGCCTACAATGAGCAGTTCTTC

v_gene: TRBV5-1
d_gene: NA
j_gene: TRBJ2-3
abundance: many
CDR3aa: CASRKGTDTQYF
CDR3nt: TGCGCCAGCAGAAAAGGTACAGATACGCAGTATTTT

v_gene: TRBV29-1
d_gene: NA
j_gene: TRBJ2-1
abundance: NA
CDR3aa: CSVSHNEQFF
CDR3nt: TGCAGCGTTTCTCACAATGAGCAGTTCTTC

v_gene: TRBV20-1
d_gene: TRBD2
j_gene: TRBJ2-1
abundance: NA
CDR3aa: CSANPSGSSYNEQFF
CDR3nt: TGCAGTGCAAATCCTAGCGGGAGCTCCTACAATGAGCAGTTCTTC

v_gene: TRBV27
d_gene: NA
j_gene: TRBJ1-4
abundance: many
CDR3aa: CASRIGAGLVEKLFF
CDR3nt: TGTGCCAGCAGGATAGGGGCGGGTCTCGTGGAAAAACTGTTTTTT

v_gene: TRBV7-3
d_gene: NA
j_gene: TRBJ2-1
abundance: many
CDR3aa: CASSLTATTINEQFF
CDR3nt: TGTGCCAGCAGCTTAACGGCAACTACAATCAATGAGCAGTTCTTC

v_gene: TRBV29-1
d_gene: NA
j_gene: TRBJ2-5
abundance: many
CDR3aa: CSAVSGFKETQYF
CDR3nt: TGCAGCGCTGTCAGTGGGTTTAAAGAGACCCAGTACTTC

v_gene: TRBV7-9
d_gene: NA
j_gene: TRBJ2-1
abundance: many
CDR3aa: CASSLPGRNEQFF
CDR3nt: TGTGCCAGCAGCCTACCCGGACGGAATGAGCAGTTCTTC

v_gene: TRBV19
d_gene: NA
j_gene: TRBJ1-6
abundance: many
CDR3aa: CASSFQLHTRTSNSPLHF
CDR3nt: TGTGCCAGTAGTTTCCAATTACATACCCGGACAAGTAATTCACCCCTCCACTTT

v_gene: TRBV3-1
d_gene: NA
j_gene: TRBJ2-5
abundance: many
CDR3aa: CASSQDRGKTQYF
CDR3nt: TGTGCCAGCAGCCAAGATAGGGGAAAGACCCAGTACTTC

v_gene: TRBV13
d_gene: NA
j_gene: TRBJ2-7
abundance: many
CDR3aa: CASSLGAGFGEQYF
CDR3nt: TGTGCCAGCAGCTTAGGGGCAGGGTTTGGCGAGCAGTACTTC

v_gene: TRBV12-3/TRBV12-4
d_gene: TRBD2
j_gene: TRBJ2-1
abundance: few
CDR3aa: CAIDSGPLNNEQFF
CDR3nt: TGTGCCATTGATAGCGGGCCCCTCAACAATGAGCAGTTCTTC

v_gene: TRBV6-2/TRBV6-3
d_gene: TRBD1
j_gene: TRBJ1-4
abundance: many
CDR3aa: CASSDGQGLTEKLFF
CDR3nt: TGTGCCAGCAGTGATGGACAGGGGCTCACTGAAAAACTGTTTTTT

v_gene: TRBV14
d_gene: TRBD2
j_gene: TRBJ2-1
abundance: many
CDR3aa: CASSMTSGEQFF
CDR3nt: TGTGCCAGCAGCATGACTAGCGGTGAGCAGTTCTTC

v_gene: TRBV6-5
d_gene: TRBD1
j_gene: TRBJ2-7
abundance: many
CDR3aa: CASSRGQGAEQYF
CDR3nt: TGTGCCAGCAGCCGAGGGCAGGGGGCCGAGCAGTACTTC

v_gene: TRBV28
d_gene: NA
j_gene: TRBJ2-7
abundance: few
CDR3aa: CASRAAYEQYF
CDR3nt: TGTGCCAGCAGAGCTGCCTACGAGCAGTACTTC

v_gene: TRBV20-1
d_gene: TRBD2
j_gene: TRBJ2-3
abundance: many
CDR3aa: CSARGREGKTDTQYF
CDR3nt: TGCAGTGCTAGAGGGCGGGAGGGTAAAACAGATACGCAGTATTTT

v_gene: TRBV3-1
d_gene: TRBD2
j_gene: TRBJ2-7
abundance: many
CDR3aa: CASSHSGGTYEQYF
CDR3nt: TGTGCCAGCAGCCATAGCGGGGGAACCTACGAGCAGTACTTC

v_gene: TRBV5-6
d_gene: NA
j_gene: TRBJ1-2
abundance: many
CDR3aa: CASSPGFTYGYTF
CDR3nt: TGTGCCAGCAGCCCGGGGTTTACCTATGGCTACACCTTC

v_gene: TRBV9
d_gene: NA
j_gene: TRBJ2-1
abundance: many
CDR3aa: CASSLGLASSYNEQFF
CDR3nt: TGTGCCAGCAGCTTAGGGCTGGCTAGTTCTTACAATGAGCAGTTCTTC

v_gene: TRBV12-3/TRBV12-4
d_gene: TRBD2
j_gene: TRBJ2-4
abundance: NA
CDR3aa: CASSLGRGGENIQYF
CDR3nt: TGTGCCAGCAGTTTAGGGCGGGGGGGTGAAAACATTCAGTACTTC

v_gene: TRBV28
d_gene: NA
j_gene: TRBJ2-7
abundance: many
CDR3aa: CASTSNYEQYF
CDR3nt: TGTGCCAGCACCTCGAACTACGAGCAGTACTTC

v_gene: TRBV4-2
d_gene: NA
j_gene: TRBJ1-2
abundance: many
CDR3aa: CASSQYQTGYTF
CDR3nt: TGTGCCAGCAGCCAATATCAGACTGGCTACACCTTC

v_gene: TRBV29-1
d_gene: NA
j_gene: TRBJ2-3
abundance: once
CDR3aa: CSVDGGITDTQYF
CDR3nt: TGCAGCGTTGATGGCGGGATTACAGATACGCAGTATTTT

v_gene: TRBV6-2/TRBV6-3
d_gene: TRBD2
j_gene: TRBJ2-3
abundance: many
CDR3aa: CASSDSTSGGASDTQYF
CDR3nt: TGTGCCAGCAGTGACTCGACTAGCGGGGGGGCCTCAGATACGCAGTATTTT

v_gene: TRBV20-1
d_gene: TRBD2
j_gene: TRBJ2-5
abundance: many
CDR3aa: CSAGSGGVKETQYF
CDR3nt: TGCAGTGCCGGTAGCGGGGGGGTGAAAGAGACCCAGTACTTC

v_gene: TRBV5-4
d_gene: NA
j_gene: TRBJ2-2
abundance: NA
CDR3aa: CASNPRGASNTGELFFF
CDR3nt: NA

v_gene: TRBV5-1
d_gene: TRBD1
j_gene: TRBJ2-5
abundance: many
CDR3aa: CASSPGTVAVKETQYF
CDR3nt: TGCGCCAGCAGCCCAGGGACAGTGGCCGTTAAAGAGACCCAGTACTTC

v_gene: TRBV12-3/TRBV12-4
d_gene: NA
j_gene: TRBJ1-1
abundance: many
CDR3aa: CASTRGGADTEAFF
CDR3nt: TGTGCCAGCACGAGGGGGGGCGCGGACACTGAAGCTTTCTTT